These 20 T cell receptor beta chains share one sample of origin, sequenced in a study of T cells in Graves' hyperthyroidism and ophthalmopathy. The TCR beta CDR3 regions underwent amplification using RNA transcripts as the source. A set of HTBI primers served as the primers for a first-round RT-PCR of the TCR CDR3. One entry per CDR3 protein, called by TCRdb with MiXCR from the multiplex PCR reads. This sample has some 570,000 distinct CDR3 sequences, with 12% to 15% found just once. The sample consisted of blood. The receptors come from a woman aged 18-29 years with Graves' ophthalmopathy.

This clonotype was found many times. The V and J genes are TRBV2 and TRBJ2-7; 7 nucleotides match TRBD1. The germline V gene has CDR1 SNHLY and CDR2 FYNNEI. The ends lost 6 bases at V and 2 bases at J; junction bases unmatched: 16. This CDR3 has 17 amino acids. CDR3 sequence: CASSAGLRGLTPYEQYF. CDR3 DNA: TGTGCCAGCAGCGCGGGCCTGAGGGGGCTCACTCCCTACGAGCAGTACTTC.

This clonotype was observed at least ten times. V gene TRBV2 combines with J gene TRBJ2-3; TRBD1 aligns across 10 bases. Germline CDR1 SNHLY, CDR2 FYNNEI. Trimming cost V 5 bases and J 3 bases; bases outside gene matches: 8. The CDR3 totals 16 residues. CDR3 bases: TGTGCCAGCAGTCCTATGGACAGGGGGTCGACAGATACGCAGTATTTT. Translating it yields CASSPMDRGSTDTQYF.

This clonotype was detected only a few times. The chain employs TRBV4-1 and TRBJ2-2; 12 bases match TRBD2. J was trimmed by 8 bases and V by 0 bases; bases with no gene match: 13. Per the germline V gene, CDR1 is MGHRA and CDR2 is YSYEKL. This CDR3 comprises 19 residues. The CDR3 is CASSQDPPRLAGERGELFF. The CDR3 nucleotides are TGCGCCAGCAGCCAAGACCCCCCGCGACTAGCGGGAGAGCGGGGGGAGCTGTTTTTT.

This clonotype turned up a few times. The CDR3 region has the DNA TGTGCCAGCTCAATATTCCCGGGACAGGGGACAGATACGCAGTATTTT. It encodes CASSIFPGQGTDTQYF. V is TRBV18 and J is TRBJ2-3; 10 bases are shared with TRBD1. J lost 3 bases, V lost 5 bases, and 8 bases had no gene match. CDR1 KGHSH and CDR2 LQKENI come from the germline V gene. The CDR3 sequence is 16 residues long.

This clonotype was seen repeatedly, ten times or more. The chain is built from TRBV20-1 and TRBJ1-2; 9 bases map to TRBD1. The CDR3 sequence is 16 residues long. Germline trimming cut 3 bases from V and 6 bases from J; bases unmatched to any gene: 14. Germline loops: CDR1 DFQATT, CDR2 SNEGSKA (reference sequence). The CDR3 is CSARIRVGQGSNGYTF. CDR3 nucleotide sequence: TGCAGTGCTAGGATCCGCGTGGGACAGGGAAGTAATGGCTACACCTTC.

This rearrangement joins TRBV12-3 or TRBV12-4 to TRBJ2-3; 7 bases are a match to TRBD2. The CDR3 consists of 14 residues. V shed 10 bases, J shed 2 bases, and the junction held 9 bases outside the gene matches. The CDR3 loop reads CANWGGGTTDTQYF. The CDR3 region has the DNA TGTGCCAATTGGGGGGGAGGCACCACAGATACGCAGTATTTT.

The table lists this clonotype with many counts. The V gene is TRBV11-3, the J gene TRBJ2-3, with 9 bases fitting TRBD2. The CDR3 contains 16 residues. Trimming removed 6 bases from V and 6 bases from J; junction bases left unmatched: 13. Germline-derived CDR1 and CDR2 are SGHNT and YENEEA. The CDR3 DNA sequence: TGTGCCAGCAGTCTGGGCGGGAGGGCCGCGCAGGATACGCAGTATTTT. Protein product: CASSLGGRAAQDTQYF.

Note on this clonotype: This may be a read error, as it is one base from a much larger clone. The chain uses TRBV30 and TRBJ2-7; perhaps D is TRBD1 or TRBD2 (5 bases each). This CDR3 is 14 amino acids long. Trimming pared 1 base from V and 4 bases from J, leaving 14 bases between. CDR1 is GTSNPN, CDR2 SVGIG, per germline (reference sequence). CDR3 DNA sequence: TGTGCCTGGAGTGGAGGGGACGGATTATACGAGCAGTACTTC. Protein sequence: CAWSGGDGLYEQYF.

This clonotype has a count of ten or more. CDR3: CASSSIRGNTEAFF. As DNA, the CDR3 is TGTGCCAGCAGTTCCATTAGGGGCAACACTGAAGCTTTCTTT. This chain connects TRBV2 to TRBJ1-1; D may be TRBD1 (5 bases). Deletions cut 5 bases from V and 2 bases from J, with 12 bases between. The CDR3 sequence is 14 residues long. Germline V gene data show CDR1 as SNHLY and CDR2 as FYNNEI.

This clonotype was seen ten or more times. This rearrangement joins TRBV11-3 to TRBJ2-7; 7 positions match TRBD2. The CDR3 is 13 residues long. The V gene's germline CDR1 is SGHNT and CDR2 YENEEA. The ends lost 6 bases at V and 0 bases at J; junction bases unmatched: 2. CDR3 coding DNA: TGTGCCAGCAGTAGCGGGCACTCCTACGAGCAGTACTTC. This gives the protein CASSSGHSYEQYF.

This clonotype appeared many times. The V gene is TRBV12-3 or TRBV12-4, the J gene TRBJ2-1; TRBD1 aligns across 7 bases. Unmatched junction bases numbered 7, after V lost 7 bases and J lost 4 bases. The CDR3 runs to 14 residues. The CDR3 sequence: CASTTGTVYNEQFF. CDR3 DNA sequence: TGTGCCAGCACCACCGGGACAGTTTACAATGAGCAGTTCTTC.

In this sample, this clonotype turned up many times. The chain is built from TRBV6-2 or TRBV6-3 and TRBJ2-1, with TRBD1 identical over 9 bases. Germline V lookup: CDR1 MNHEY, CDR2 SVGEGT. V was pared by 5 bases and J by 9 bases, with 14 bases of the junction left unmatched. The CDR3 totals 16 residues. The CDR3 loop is CASSQTRTGAMGEQFF. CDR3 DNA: TGTGCCAGCAGTCAGACCCGGACAGGGGCAATGGGTGAGCAGTTCTTC.

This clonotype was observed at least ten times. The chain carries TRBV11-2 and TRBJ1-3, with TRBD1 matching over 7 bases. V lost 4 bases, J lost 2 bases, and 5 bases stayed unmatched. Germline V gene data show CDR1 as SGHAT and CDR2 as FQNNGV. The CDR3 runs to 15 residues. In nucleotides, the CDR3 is TGTGCCAGCAGCTCCTACAGGGGACCTGGAAACACCATATATTTT. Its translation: CASSSYRGPGNTIYF.

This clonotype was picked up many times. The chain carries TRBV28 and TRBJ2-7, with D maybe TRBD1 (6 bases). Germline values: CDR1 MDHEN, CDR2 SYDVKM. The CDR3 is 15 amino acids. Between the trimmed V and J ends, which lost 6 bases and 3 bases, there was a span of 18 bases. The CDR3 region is CASSFGTGTHYEQYF. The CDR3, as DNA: TGTGCCAGCAGCTTTGGAACCGGGACACACTACGAGCAGTACTTC.

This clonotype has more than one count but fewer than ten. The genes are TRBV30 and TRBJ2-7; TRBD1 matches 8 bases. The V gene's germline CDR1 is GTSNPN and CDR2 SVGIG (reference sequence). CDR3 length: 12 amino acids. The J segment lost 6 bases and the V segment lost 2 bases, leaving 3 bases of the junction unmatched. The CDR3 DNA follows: TGTGCCTGGAGTTGGCAGGGGGCCGAGCAGTACTTC. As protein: CAWSWQGAEQYF.

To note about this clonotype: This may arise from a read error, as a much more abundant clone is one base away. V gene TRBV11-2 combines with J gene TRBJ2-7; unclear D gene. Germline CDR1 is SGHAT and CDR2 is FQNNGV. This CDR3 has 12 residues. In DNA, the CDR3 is TGTGCCTGCAGCACCGGAGCGTACGAGCAGTACTTC. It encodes CACSTGAYEQYF.

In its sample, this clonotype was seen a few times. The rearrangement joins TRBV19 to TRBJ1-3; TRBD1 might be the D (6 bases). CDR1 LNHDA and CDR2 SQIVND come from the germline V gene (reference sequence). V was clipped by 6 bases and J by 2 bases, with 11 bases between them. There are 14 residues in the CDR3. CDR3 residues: CASRKGVTGNTIYF. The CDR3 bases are TGTGCCAGTAGGAAGGGGGTTACTGGAAACACCATATATTTT.

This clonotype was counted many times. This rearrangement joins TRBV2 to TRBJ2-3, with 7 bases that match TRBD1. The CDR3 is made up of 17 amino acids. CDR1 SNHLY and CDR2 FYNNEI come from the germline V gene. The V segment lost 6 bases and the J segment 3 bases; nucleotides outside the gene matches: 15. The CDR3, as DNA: TGTGCCAGCAGCGCTAGACAGGGATTGGCGAGGACAGATACGCAGTATTTT. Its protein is CASSARQGLARTDTQYF.

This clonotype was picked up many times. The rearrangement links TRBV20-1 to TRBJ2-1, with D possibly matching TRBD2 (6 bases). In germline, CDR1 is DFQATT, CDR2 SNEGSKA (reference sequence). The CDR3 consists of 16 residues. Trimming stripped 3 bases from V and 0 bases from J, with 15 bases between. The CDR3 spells CSASGAEGSSYNEQFF. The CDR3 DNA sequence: TGCAGTGCTAGCGGGGCGGAGGGAAGCTCCTACAATGAGCAGTTCTTC.

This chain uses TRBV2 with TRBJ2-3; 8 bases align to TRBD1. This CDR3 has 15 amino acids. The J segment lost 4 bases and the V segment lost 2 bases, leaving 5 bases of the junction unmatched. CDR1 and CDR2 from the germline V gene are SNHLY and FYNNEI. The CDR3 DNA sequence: TGTGCCAGCAGTGAACAGGGGGCGACCTCAGATACGCAGTATTTT. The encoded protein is CASSEQGATSDTQYF.